This is a list of T cell receptor beta chains from one sample in a study of blood T cell repertoires in COVID-19. Clones were sequenced by immunoSEQ multiplex PCR, and TCRdb holds only the in-frame ones, with some missing. The data hold 150,000 to 200,000 clones, with about nine tenths observed a single time. Sequences were obtained from PBMCs or T cells enriched from blood (not recorded which). These receptors were taken from a woman aged 18-29 years who had recovered from COVID-19. Both conserved end residues are part of each CDR3. Each record gives: clone size, D gene, V gene, J gene, CDR3 DNA, CDR3 protein. A D gene is named only where the DNA matches it firmly. Rows give clone size only sometimes, using once, few, many, or a class for an expanded clone.

>-|TRBD2|TRBV4-3|TRBJ2-2
TGCGCCAGCAGCCAAGCGGCGCGGGGGGGCCACCCCGGGGAGCTGTTTTTT
CASSQAARGGHPGELFF
>-|-|TRBV7-9|TRBJ2-7
TGTGCCAGCAGCCTAACAGGGACCCTACCTTCGTACGAGCAGTACTTC
CASSLTGTLPSYEQYF
>-|-|TRBV28|TRBJ2-4
TGTGCCTGCTCCACCGGGAGTGCGGCCAAAAACATTCAGTACTTC
CACSTGSAAKNIQYF
>-|-|TRBV4-1|TRBJ2-1
TGCGCCAGCAGCCAAGATTTAGCCATTGAGCAGTTCTTC
CASSQDLAIEQFF
>-|-|TRBV19|TRBJ2-1
TGTGCCAGTAGTATCCCAGGATCCACCTCTGGGAATGAGCAGTTCTTC
CASSIPGSTSGNEQFF
>-|TRBD1|TRBV3-1/TRBV3-2|TRBJ2-4
TGTGCCAGCAGCGAAAGATGGTGGACAGGGCCCAAAAACATTCAGTACTTC
CASSERWWTGPKNIQYF
>-|-|TRBV2|TRBJ1-1
TGTGCCAGCAAGGTCCCCTGGAGAGCGGACACTGAAGCTTTCTTT
CASKVPWRADTEAFF
>-|-|TRBV19|TRBJ1-1
TGTGCCAGTAGTTCCAGGGCGTACGAAGCTTTCTTT
CASSSRAYEAFF
>-|TRBD2|TRBV27|TRBJ2-1
TGTGCCAGCAGCGCTAGCGGGGGATTTTTGGATGAGCAGTTCTTC
CASSASGGFLDEQFF
>-|-|TRBV2|TRBJ1-1
TGTGCCAGCAGTATTTCGGTAAACACTGAAGCTTTCTTT
CASSISVNTEAFF
>-|TRBD2|TRBV5-1|TRBJ2-7
TGCGCCAGCAGCTCCCTGACGGGGGGCTCCTACGAGCAGTACTTC
CASSSLTGGSYEQYF
>once|TRBD1|TRBV6-5|TRBJ1-1
TGTGCCAGCAGCCTGGGACAGGGCCCTAAAGAAGCTTTCTTT
CASSLGQGPKEAFF
>-|-|TRBV20-1|TRBJ2-3
TGCAGTGCTAGTCCGGGGGTGAGTGGAGATACGCAGTATTTT
CSASPGVSGDTQYF
>few|TRBD1|TRBV2|TRBJ1-5
TGTGCCAGCGGGGGGACAGGGCGTCAGCCCCAGCATTTT
CASGGTGRQPQHF
>-|-|TRBV6-1|TRBJ2-7
TGTGCCAGCAGTGAAGAAGCGGCAGACTCCTACGAGCAGTACTTC
CASSEEAADSYEQYF
>-|TRBD1|TRBV7-9|TRBJ2-7
TGTGCCAGCACCCCTGGGACAGGGAAGGCCTACGAGCAGTACTTC
CASTPGTGKAYEQYF
>-|-|TRBV7-2|TRBJ2-7
TGTGCCAGCAGCTTCGACAGGACCCACTACGAGCAGTACTTC
CASSFDRTHYEQYF